These 14 T cell receptor beta chains originate from one sample sequenced in a study of blood T cell repertoires in COVID-19. Only in-frame clones appear in the TCRdb table, and some are missing; sequencing was by immunoSEQ multiplex PCR. The sample contains about 180,000 clones, approximately 79% of which appear only once. The specimen sequenced was peripheral blood. Receptors originate from a woman in her 70s with acute or convalescent COVID-19.

The chain joins TRBV19 to TRBJ2-7, with 7 bases matching TRBD2. There are 15 residues in the CDR3. Germline V lookup: CDR1 LNHDA, CDR2 SQIVND (reference sequence). The junction had 15 bases not matched to a gene; V was cut back by 7 bases and J by 6 bases. The CDR3 sequence: CASKPSRLAGGEQYF. In DNA form, the CDR3 reads TGTGCCAGTAAACCCTCACGACTAGCCGGGGGCGAGCAGTACTTC.

The chain carries TRBV5-8 and TRBJ1-4; D ambiguous. There are 16 residues in the CDR3. Germline values: CDR1 SGHTS, CDR2 YDEGEE. The V end lost 2 bases, the J end lost 8 bases, and 19 bases lay between the germline ends. The CDR3 reads CASSFGYTTLREKLFF. The DNA of the CDR3 is TGTGCCAGCAGCTTCGGCTACACAACTTTGCGGGAAAAACTGTTTTTT. Together with reference TRBV5-8 and TRBJ1-4, the CDR3 gives the full variable domain: EAGVTQSPTHLIKTRGQQATLRCSPISGHTSVYWYQQALGLGLQFLLWYDEGEERNRGNFPPRFSGRQFPNYSSELNVNALELEDSALYLCASSFGYTTLREKLFFGSGTQLSVL.

The chain joins TRBV18 to TRBJ2-3; the D gene is possibly TRBD1 (6 bases). V lost 3 bases and J lost 4, with 14 bases in between. This CDR3 comprises 15 residues. Germline CDR1 reads KGHSH; CDR2 reads LQKENI. The CDR3 loop reads CASSPPSGDPDTQYF. CDR3 coding DNA: TGTGCCAGCTCACCCCCGTCAGGGGACCCAGATACGCAGTATTTT.

This clone occurred once. V usage is TRBV5-6 and J usage is TRBJ1-1, with D maybe TRBD1 (5 bases). The CDR3 is 15 residues long. Germline values: CDR1 SGHDT, CDR2 YYEEEE. V was shortened by 3 bases and J by 1 base, with 13 bases between the two germline ends. Here the CDR3 reads CASSSYDSGNTEAFF. The CDR3 coding sequence is TGTGCCAGCAGCTCATACGACAGTGGGAACACTGAAGCTTTCTTT.

This clone appeared once. V usage is TRBV5-1 and J usage is TRBJ2-1; D might be TRBD1 (5 bases). V was clipped by 0 bases and J by 3 bases, with 10 bases between them. Germline CDR1 SGHRS, CDR2 YFSETQ. CDR3 length: 15 residues. The CDR3 DNA follows: TGCGCCAGCAGCTTGGATCCGACAGTCTACAATGAGCAGTTCTTC. Its protein is CASSLDPTVYNEQFF.

In regard to this clone: The junction differs from germline at one of its ends, possibly a read error. The rearrangement joins TRBV5-6 to TRBJ1-2; TRBD1 might be the D (6 bases). CDR1 and CDR2 (germline): SGHDT, YYEEEE. The CDR3 totals 14 residues. The CDR3 nucleotides read TGTGCCAGCACCTTGGGTAACAGGGCCTATGGCTACACCTTC. Encoded protein: CASTLGNRAYGYTF.

This clone was seen a few times. The chain employs TRBV2 and TRBJ2-1, with 9 positions matching TRBD1. The ends lost 5 bases at V and 9 bases at J; junction bases unmatched: 5. This CDR3 has 13 residues. CDR1 is SNHLY and CDR2 is FYNNEI in the germline V gene. The chain's CDR3 is CASSRQGGREQFF. The CDR3 nucleotides read TGTGCCAGCAGTCGACAGGGGGGCCGTGAGCAGTTCTTC.

The rearrangement joins TRBV28 to TRBJ1-1; D uncertain. CDR1 MDHEN and CDR2 SYDVKM come from the germline V gene. This CDR3 region has 13 residues. Trimming took 3 bases from V and 4 from J, leaving 9 bases between them. The CDR3: CASSFSGGTEAFF. Written as DNA, the CDR3 is TGTGCCAGCAGTTTTTCAGGAGGCACTGAAGCTTTCTTT.

The V and J genes are TRBV7-3 and TRBJ2-7, with D perhaps TRBD2 (5 bases). This CDR3 region has 16 residues. V shed 7 bases and J shed 3 bases, with 22 bases lying between them. Germline V gene data show CDR1 as SGHTA and CDR2 as FQGTGA. The DNA of the CDR3 is TGTGCCAGCAACCGAAATCGGACCCAACGGGACTACGAGCAGTACTTC. Translated: CASNRNRTQRDYEQYF.

This clone was picked up a small number of times. This sequence joins TRBV6-1 and TRBJ2-7, with D perhaps matching TRBD2 (5 bases). This CDR3 spans 16 amino acids. V was clipped by 4 bases and J by 4 bases, with 20 bases between them. The V gene's germline CDR1 is MNHNS and CDR2 SASEGT. The CDR3 here is CASSATTAAEGYEQYF. For the CDR3, the DNA is TGTGCCAGCAGTGCAACTACAGCAGCGGAAGGTTACGAGCAGTACTTC.

The rearrangement uses TRBV2 and TRBJ2-5; maybe TRBD2 (6 bases). This CDR3 comprises 14 residues. CDR1 and CDR2 (germline): SNHLY, FYNNEI. The germline V and J ends were trimmed by 5 bases and 1 base, with 11 bases remaining between them. CDR3 bases: TGTGCCAGCAGTAAAATGGGGGGCCAAGAGACCCAGTACTTC. Its translation is CASSKMGGQETQYF.

V is TRBV4-1 and J is TRBJ2-1; D gene uncertain. The CDR3 covers 12 residues. The V gene lost 0 bases and the J gene lost 8 bases, with 5 bases spanning the gap. Germline CDR1 reads MGHRA; CDR2 reads YSYEKL. The CDR3 DNA reads as TGCGCCAGCAGCCAAGATCCTCATGAGCAGTTCTTC. It yields the protein CASSQDPHEQFF.

In its sample, this clone was seen once. CDR3 region: CASSPLVETQYF. The CDR3 nucleotides are TGTGCCAGCAGTCCTCTCGTAGAGACCCAGTACTTC. The V and J genes are TRBV2 and TRBJ2-5; D remains unclear. Per germline, CDR1 SNHLY and CDR2 FYNNEI. The V and J ends lost 5 bases and 4 bases respectively, with 8 bases between them. This CDR3 comprises 12 residues.

J is TRBJ1-1 and V is TRBV6-1, with TRBD1 identical over 7 bases. The CDR3 is made up of 12 amino acids. Losses at the gene ends were 2 bases for V and 11 bases for J; bases not matched to a gene: 5. Looked up from germline, CDR1 is MNHNS and CDR2 is SASEGT. The CDR3 DNA reads TGTGCCAGCAGTGAATCGACAGGGCGGGCTTTCTTT. This codes for CASSESTGRAFF.